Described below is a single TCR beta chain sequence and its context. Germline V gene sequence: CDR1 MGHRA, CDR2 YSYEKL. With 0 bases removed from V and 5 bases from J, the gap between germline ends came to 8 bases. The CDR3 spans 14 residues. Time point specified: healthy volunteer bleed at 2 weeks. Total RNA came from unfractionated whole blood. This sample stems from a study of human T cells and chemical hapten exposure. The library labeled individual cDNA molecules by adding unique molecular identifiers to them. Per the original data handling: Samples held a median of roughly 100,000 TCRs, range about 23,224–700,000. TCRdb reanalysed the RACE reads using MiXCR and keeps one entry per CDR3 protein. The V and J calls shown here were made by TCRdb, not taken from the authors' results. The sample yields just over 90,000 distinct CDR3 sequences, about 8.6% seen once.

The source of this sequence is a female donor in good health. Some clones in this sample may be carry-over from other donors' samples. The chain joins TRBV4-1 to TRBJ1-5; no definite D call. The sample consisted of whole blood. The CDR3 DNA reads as TGCGCCAGCAGCCAAGATGGGCGGGATCAGCCCCAGCATTTT. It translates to CASSQDGRDQPQHF.